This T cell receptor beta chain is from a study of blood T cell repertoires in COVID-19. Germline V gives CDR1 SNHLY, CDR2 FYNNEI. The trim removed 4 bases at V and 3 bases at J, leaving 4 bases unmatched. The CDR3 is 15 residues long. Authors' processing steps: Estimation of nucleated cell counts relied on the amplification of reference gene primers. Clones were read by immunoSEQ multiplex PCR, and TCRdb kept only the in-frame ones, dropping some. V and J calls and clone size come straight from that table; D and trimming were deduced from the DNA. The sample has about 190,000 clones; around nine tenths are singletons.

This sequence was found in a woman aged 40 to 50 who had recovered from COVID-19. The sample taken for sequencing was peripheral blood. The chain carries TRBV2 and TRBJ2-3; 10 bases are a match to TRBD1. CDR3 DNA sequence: TGTGCCAGCAGTGCTGACAGGGGGCGGACAGATACGCAGTATTTT. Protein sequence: CASSADRGRTDTQYF.